This T cell receptor beta chain was retrieved from a study of OX40 agonist ivuxolimab in advanced cancers. This table comes from immunoSEQ multiplex PCR, and its TCRdb copy is limited to in-frame clones, with some not included. Of about 88,000 clones in the sample, approximately 89% were seen once. This clone was recorded only once. CDR1 and CDR2 (germline): LGHNA, YSLEER. The length of the CDR3 is 16 residues. J gave up 4 bases and V 0 bases, and 4 bases lay outside the gene matches. The sequencing here drew on CD4+ or CD8+ T cells sorted from blood, taken in a trial of the OX40 agonist ivuxolimab. J is TRBJ2-1 and V is TRBV4-3; TRBD2 matches 9 bases. The origin of this receptor is an adult with an advanced solid tumor such as melanoma, head and neck, liver or kidney cancer. The chain's CDR3 is CASSQESSGVYNEQFF. The DNA of the CDR3 is TGCGCCAGCAGCCAAGAGTCTAGCGGGGTTTACAATGAGCAGTTCTTC.